The 18 T cell receptor beta chains below were found in one sample sequenced in a study of blood T cells in healthy people across ages. PCR was performed a second time for about 6 to 12 cycles using a sample-barcoded 5' primer and a J-beta primer mix. TCRdb re-analysed the 5' RACE reads in MiXCR, keeping a single row per CDR3 protein. Of about 1.4 million distinct CDR3 sequences listed, approximately 59% are singletons. Sequences were obtained from blood. The receptors stem from a man between 18 and 29 years old in good health.

This clonotype has ten or more counts. The CDR3 reads CASSPKPGLAEETQYF. CDR3 DNA: TGTGCCAGCAGCCCTAAACCGGGACTAGCGGAAGAGACCCAGTACTTC. This rearrangement joins TRBV4-2 to TRBJ2-5; 11 nucleotides align to TRBD2. Germline V gene data show CDR1 as LGHNA and CDR2 as YNFKEQ. V lost 4 bases and J lost 3; bases outside the gene matches: 7. The CDR3 totals 16 residues.

The chain recombines TRBV14 with TRBJ2-5, with D unclear. The DNA end favors TRBJ2-7, so the J call may be wrong. There are 16 residues in the CDR3. Germline V gene data show CDR1 as SGHDN and CDR2 as FVKESK. For the CDR3, the DNA is TGTGCCAGCAGCCAAGATTCACAGCACGGCTCCTACGAGCAGTACTTC. Amino acids: CASSQDSQHGSYEQYF.

V usage is TRBV2 and J usage is TRBJ2-4; 11 bases align to TRBD2. After removal of 7 bases from V and 6 bases from J, the junction contained 5 bases not matched to a gene. Germline V gene sequence: CDR1 SNHLY, CDR2 FYNNEI. The CDR3 is 14 amino acids. This chain's CDR3 is CASNGLAGLNIQYF. Written as DNA, the CDR3 is TGTGCCAGCAACGGACTAGCGGGCTTAAACATTCAGTACTTC.

The rearrangement uses TRBV10-1 and TRBJ2-5; tentatively, D is TRBD2 (6 bases). The J call may be in error: the DNA end matches TRBJ2-7 better. Looked up from germline, CDR1 is WNHNN and CDR2 is SYGVQD (reference sequence). This CDR3 spans 13 amino acids. The CDR3 spells CASSGTLASEQYF. In DNA, the CDR3 is TGCGCCAGCAGTGGGACACTAGCTTCCGAGCAGTACTTC.

This clonotype was detected only a few times. The chain is built from TRBV7-9 and TRBJ2-7; D not resolved. Looked up from germline, CDR1 is SEHNR and CDR2 is FQNEAQ (reference sequence). V lost 3 bases to trimming and J lost 7 bases, with 7 bases between them. This CDR3 has 11 residues. CDR3 protein: CASSFAEEQYF. The CDR3 DNA follows: TGTGCCAGCAGCTTTGCTGAAGAGCAGTACTTC.

This chain connects TRBV7-9 to TRBJ2-2; 7 bases map to TRBD1. V lost 2 bases and J lost 6; bases outside the gene matches: 6. This CDR3 region has 15 residues. Germline values: CDR1 SEHNR, CDR2 FQNEAQ (reference sequence). Here the CDR3 reads CASSLSRQGAGELFF. CDR3 nucleotides: TGTGCCAGCAGCTTATCGCGACAGGGTGCCGGGGAGCTGTTTTTT.

The chain carries TRBV18 and TRBJ2-5, with 9 positions matching TRBD1. The J call may be wrong; the DNA end is better matched by TRBJ2-7. The CDR3 covers 14 residues. Germline V lookup: CDR1 KGHSH, CDR2 LQKENI. The CDR3 protein is CASSPRQGGDEQYF. DNA for the CDR3: TGTGCCAGCTCACCCAGACAGGGGGGCGACGAGCAGTACTTC.

This clonotype was counted a few times. The chain has TRBV27 and TRBJ2-7; D perhaps matches TRBD2 (6 bases). The DNA end is more similar to TRBJ2-5, so the J call may be wrong. CDR1 MNHEY and CDR2 SMNVEV come from the germline V gene (reference sequence). The CDR3 covers 14 residues. DNA of the CDR3: TGTGCCAGCAGTTTGGGCCTGCGGGGAGAGACCCAGTACTTC. Its protein product is CASSLGLRGETQYF.

This clonotype came up a few times. The chain uses TRBV7-9 and TRBJ2-2; TRBD2 agrees at 7 bases. This CDR3 contains 14 residues. V trimming: 6 bases; J trimming: 5 bases; junction bases outside the gene matches: 6. CDR1 SEHNR and CDR2 FQNEAQ come from the germline V gene (reference sequence). CDR3 protein: CASRRSSGTGELFF. In nucleotides, the CDR3 is TGTGCCAGCAGGCGCAGTAGCGGGACCGGGGAGCTGTTTTTT.

This clonotype came up a few times. The chain recombines TRBV4-1 with TRBJ2-4, with D uncertain. The end of the DNA fits TRBJ2-5 better, so the J call may be wrong. There are 14 residues in the CDR3. Germline CDR1 and CDR2: MGHRA and YSYEKL. The CDR3 region has the DNA TGCGCCAGCAGCCTGGCCATGGCCTTGGAGACCCAGTACTTC. It encodes CASSLAMALETQYF.

This clonotype was observed a handful of times. The chain couples TRBV6-5 to TRBJ2-7; no reliable D call. Trimming pared 0 bases from V and 4 bases from J, leaving 10 bases between. This CDR3 region has 14 residues. Germline-derived CDR1 and CDR2 are MNHEY and SVGAGI. As DNA, the CDR3 is TGTGCCAGCAGTTACTCGATGCCCGCTTACGAGCAGTACTTC. Its translation: CASSYSMPAYEQYF.

The CDR3 loop reads CASRDFNNEQFF. CDR3 DNA: TGTGCCAGCAGAGACTTCAACAATGAGCAGTTCTTC. The rearrangement uses TRBV6-2 or TRBV6-3 and TRBJ2-1; D is unresolved. The CDR3 runs to 12 residues. Deletions cut 6 bases from V and 5 bases from J, with 8 bases between. The germline CDR1 and CDR2 sequences are MNHEY and SVGEGT.

Written as DNA, the CDR3 is TGCAGTGGCCAGGTGCCCACTACGATCTACGAGCAGTACTTC. Amino acid sequence: CSGQVPTTIYEQYF. This chain uses TRBV20-1 with TRBJ2-7; D gene uncertain. Germline CDR1 DFQATT, CDR2 SNEGSKA (reference sequence). V lost 7 bases and J 3 bases, leaving 19 bases between the germline ends. The CDR3 consists of 14 residues.

This chain uses TRBV13 with TRBJ1-4; D is unresolved. The V gene lost 3 bases and the J gene lost 7 bases, with 9 bases spanning the gap. Germline CDR1 PRHDT, CDR2 FYEKMQ (reference sequence). CDR3 length equals 13 residues. Written as DNA, the CDR3 is TGTGCCAGCAGCTTGGCTTGGGGTGAAAAACTGTTTTTT. Residues: CASSLAWGEKLFF.

This chain links TRBV5-1 with TRBJ2-6; 7 nucleotides match TRBD1. This CDR3 has 17 residues. V shed 0 bases, J shed 0 bases, and the junction held 3 bases outside the gene matches. Germline-derived CDR1 and CDR2 are SGHRS and YFSETQ. CDR3 sequence reads: CASSLVQGSSGANVLTF. In DNA form, the CDR3 reads TGCGCCAGCAGCTTGGTACAGGGGAGCTCTGGGGCCAACGTCCTGACTTTC. The variable domain in full, with the rest retrieved from reference TRBV5-1 and TRBJ2-6, is KAGVTQTPRYLIKTRGQQVTLSCSPISGHRSVSWYQQTPGQGLQFLFEYFSETQRNKGNFPGRFSGRQFSNSRSEMNVSTLELGDSALYLCASSLVQGSSGANVLTFGAGSRLTVL.

This clonotype was counted a few times. The CDR3 sequence: CASSPTGTGGNIQYF. DNA for the CDR3: TGTGCCAGCTCACCAACCGGGACAGGGGGAAACATTCAGTACTTC. The rearrangement links TRBV18 to TRBJ2-4, with 11 bases matching TRBD1. The CDR3 is made up of 15 amino acids. Germline CDR1 KGHSH, CDR2 LQKENI. The V gene end was trimmed by 2 bases and the J gene end by 6 bases; junction bases not matched to a gene: 3.

The J gene is TRBJ2-2, the V gene TRBV20-1, with no clear D. The CDR3 is made up of 14 amino acids. V lost 5 bases and J 0 bases, leaving 10 bases between the germline ends. In germline, CDR1 is DFQATT, CDR2 SNEGSKA (reference sequence). The CDR3 loop reads CSALDVANTGELFF. The CDR3 region has the DNA TGCAGTGCTTTGGACGTTGCGAACACCGGGGAGCTGTTTTTT.

This clonotype came up once. CDR3 loop: CSARVPSGRSNEQFF. Here the CDR3 DNA reads TGCAGTGCTAGAGTCCCTAGCGGGAGGTCTAATGAGCAGTTCTTC. This chain connects TRBV20-1 to TRBJ2-1, with 11 nucleotides matching TRBD2. This CDR3 region has 15 residues. The germline V gene encodes CDR1 DFQATT and CDR2 SNEGSKA (reference sequence). V lost 1 base to trimming and J lost 7 bases; unmatched junction nucleotides: 6.